This T cell receptor (beta chain) came from a study of prognosis after radiotherapy for stage I lung cancer. Germline V gives CDR1 KGHDR, CDR2 SFDVKD. This CDR3 comprises 15 residues. With respect to this clonotype: This sequence is one base from a far larger clone and is likely a read error.

TCR beta CDR3 amplification from genomic DNA was performed by two-round multiplex PCR. Round-one PCR had primers specific to each TRBV and TRBJ gene. Each CDR3 protein is one row after TCRdb ran MiXCR on the multiplex PCR reads. Among tens of thousands of distinct CDR3 sequences listed, 40% to 55% were seen once. All patients, having had no prior chemotherapy, radiotherapy or other malignancies, were node-negative on CT and PET/CT. The clonotype originates from a donor over 45 with non-small cell lung cancer. V gene TRBV24-1 combines with J gene TRBJ1-6; TRBD1 matches at 8 bases. The sequences come from PBMCs, collected before or after stereotactic body radiation therapy (not recorded which). The CDR3 loop reads CASSSRDRCWSPLHF. CDR3 bases: TGTGCCAGCAGTTCCCGGGACAGGTGCTGGTCACCCCTCCACTTT.